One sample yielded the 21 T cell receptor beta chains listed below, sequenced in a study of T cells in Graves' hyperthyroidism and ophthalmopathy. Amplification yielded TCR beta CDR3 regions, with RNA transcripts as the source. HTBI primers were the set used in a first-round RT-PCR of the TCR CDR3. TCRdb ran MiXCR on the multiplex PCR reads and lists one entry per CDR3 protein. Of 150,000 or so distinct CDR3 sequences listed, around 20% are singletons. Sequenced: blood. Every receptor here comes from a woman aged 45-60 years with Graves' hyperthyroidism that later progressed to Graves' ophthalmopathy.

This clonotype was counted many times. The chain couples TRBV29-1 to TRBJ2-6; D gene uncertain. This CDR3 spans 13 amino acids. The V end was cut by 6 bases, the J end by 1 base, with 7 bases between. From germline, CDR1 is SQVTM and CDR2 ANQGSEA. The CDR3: CSVQLSGANVLTF. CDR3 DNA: TGCAGCGTGCAGTTGTCTGGGGCCAACGTCCTGACTTTC. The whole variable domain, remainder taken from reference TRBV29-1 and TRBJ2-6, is SAVISQKPSRDICQRGTSLTIQCQVDSQVTMMFWYRQQPGQSLTLIATANQGSEATYESGFVIDKFPISRPNLTFSTLTVSNMSPEDSSIYLCSVQLSGANVLTFGAGSRLTVL.

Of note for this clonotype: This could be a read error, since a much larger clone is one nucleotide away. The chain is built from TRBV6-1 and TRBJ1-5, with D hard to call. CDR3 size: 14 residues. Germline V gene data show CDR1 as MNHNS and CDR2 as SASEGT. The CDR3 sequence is CASSDSGGNRPQHF. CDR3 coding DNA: TGTGCCAGCAGTGACTCGGGTGGCAATCGGCCCCAGCATTTT.

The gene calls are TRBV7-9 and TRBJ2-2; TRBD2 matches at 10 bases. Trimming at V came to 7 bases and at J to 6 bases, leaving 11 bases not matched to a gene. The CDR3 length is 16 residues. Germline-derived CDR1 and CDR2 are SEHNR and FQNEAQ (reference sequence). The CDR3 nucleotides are TGTGCCAGCACCGTTTCGGGTAGCGGGAGGTCCGGGGAGCTGTTTTTT. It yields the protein CASTVSGSGRSGELFF.

The CDR3 sequence: CASSLTSGRWTDTQYF. The CDR3 coding sequence is TGTGCCAGCAGCTTGACTAGCGGGAGGTGGACAGATACGCAGTATTTT. The rearrangement links TRBV14 to TRBJ2-3, with 13 bases fitting TRBD2. With V trimmed by 5 bases and J by 3 bases, 5 bases remained unmatched. Per the germline V gene, CDR1 is SGHDN and CDR2 is FVKESK. The CDR3 loop spans 16 amino acids. The whole variable domain, remainder taken from reference TRBV14 and TRBJ2-3, is EAGVTQFPSHSVIEKGQTVTLRCDPISGHDNLYWYRRVMGKEIKFLLHFVKESKQDESGMPNNRFLAERTGGTYSTLKVQPAELEDSGVYFCASSLTSGRWTDTQYFGPGTRLTVL.

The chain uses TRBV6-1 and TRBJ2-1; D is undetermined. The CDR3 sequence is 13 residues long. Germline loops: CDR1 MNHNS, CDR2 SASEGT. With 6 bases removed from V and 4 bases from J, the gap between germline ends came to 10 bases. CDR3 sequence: CASSPGGYNEQFF. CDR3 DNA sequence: TGTGCCAGCAGCCCCGGTGGATACAATGAGCAGTTCTTC.

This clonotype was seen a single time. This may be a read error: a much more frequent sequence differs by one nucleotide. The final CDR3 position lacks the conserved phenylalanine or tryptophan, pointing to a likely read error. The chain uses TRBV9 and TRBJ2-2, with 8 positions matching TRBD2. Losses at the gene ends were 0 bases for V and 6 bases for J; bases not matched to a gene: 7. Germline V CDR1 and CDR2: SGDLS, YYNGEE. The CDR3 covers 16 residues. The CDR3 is CASSVDPRRGAGELFL. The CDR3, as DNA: TGTGCCAGCAGCGTAGACCCTCGGCGGGGGGCCGGGGAGCTGTTTCTT.

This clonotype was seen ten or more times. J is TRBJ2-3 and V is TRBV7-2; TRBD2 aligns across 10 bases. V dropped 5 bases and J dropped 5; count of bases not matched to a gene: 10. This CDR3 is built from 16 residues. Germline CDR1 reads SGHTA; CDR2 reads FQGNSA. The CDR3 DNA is TGTGCCAGCAGCATATCTAGCGGGAGAATAGTAGATACGCAGTATTTT. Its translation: CASSISSGRIVDTQYF.

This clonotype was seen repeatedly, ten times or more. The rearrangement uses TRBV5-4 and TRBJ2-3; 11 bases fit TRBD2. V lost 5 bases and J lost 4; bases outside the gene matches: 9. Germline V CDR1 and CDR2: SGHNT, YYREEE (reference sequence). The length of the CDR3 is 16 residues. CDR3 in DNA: TGTGCCAGCAGGGAGGGGGGACTAGCGGCACCAGATACGCAGTATTTT. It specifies CASREGGLAAPDTQYF.

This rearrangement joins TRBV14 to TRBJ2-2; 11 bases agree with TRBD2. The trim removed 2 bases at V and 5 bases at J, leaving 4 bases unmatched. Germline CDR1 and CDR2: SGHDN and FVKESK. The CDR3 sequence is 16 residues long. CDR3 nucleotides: TGTGCCAGCAGCCAAACTAGCGGGAGAAGTACCGGGGAGCTGTTTTTT. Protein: CASSQTSGRSTGELFF.

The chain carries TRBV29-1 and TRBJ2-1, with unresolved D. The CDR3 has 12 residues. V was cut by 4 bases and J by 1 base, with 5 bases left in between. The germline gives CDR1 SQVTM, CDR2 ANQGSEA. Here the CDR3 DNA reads TGCAGCGTTGCCGAGTCCTACAATGAGCAGTTCTTC. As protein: CSVAESYNEQFF.

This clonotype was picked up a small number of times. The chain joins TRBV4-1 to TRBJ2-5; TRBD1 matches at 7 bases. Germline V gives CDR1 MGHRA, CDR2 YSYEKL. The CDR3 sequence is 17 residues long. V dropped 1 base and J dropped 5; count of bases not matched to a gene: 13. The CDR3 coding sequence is TGCGCCAGCAGCCAAGCCAGGACGACAGGGTTGAAGGAGACCCAGTACTTC. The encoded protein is CASSQARTTGLKETQYF.

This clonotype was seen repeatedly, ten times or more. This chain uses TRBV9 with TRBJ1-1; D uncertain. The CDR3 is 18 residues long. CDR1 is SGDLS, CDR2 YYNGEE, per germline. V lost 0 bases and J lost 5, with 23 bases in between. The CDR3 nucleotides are TGTGCCAGCAGCGTAGACATCACCACCCCTCTCCCGGGAACTGAAGCTTTCTTT. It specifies CASSVDITTPLPGTEAFF.

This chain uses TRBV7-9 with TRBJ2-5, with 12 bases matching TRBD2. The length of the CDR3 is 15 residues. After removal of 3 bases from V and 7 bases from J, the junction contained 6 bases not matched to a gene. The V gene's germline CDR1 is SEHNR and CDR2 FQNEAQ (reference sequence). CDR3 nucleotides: TGTGCCAGCAGCTTCCCAACTAGCGGGAGGCGGACCCAGTACTTC. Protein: CASSFPTSGRRTQYF. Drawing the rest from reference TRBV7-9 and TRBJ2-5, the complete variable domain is DTGVSQNPRHKITKRGQNVTFRCDPISEHNRLYWYRQTLGQGPEFLTYFQNEAQLEKSRLLSDRFSAERPKGSFSTLEIQRTEQGDSAMYLCASSFPTSGRRTQYFGPGTRLLVL.

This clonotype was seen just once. CDR3 in amino acids: CASSLSTGSTDTQYF. The CDR3 DNA reads TGTGCCAGCAGTTTATCCACGGGGAGCACAGATACGCAGTATTTT. The rearrangement joins TRBV27 to TRBJ2-3, with a possible D match to TRBD2 (5 bases). The germline gives CDR1 MNHEY, CDR2 SMNVEV (reference sequence). This CDR3 is 15 amino acids long. The V end lost 0 bases, the J end lost 0 bases, and 7 bases lay between the germline ends.

In nucleotides, the CDR3 is TGTGCCAGCAGTCCCCAGGAGGGATCGGGTACGCAGTATTTT. Encoded protein: CASSPQEGSGTQYF. This chain connects TRBV28 to TRBJ2-3; D is perhaps TRBD2 (6 bases). Trimming took off 5 bases at V and 8 bases at J, with 17 bases between the two ends. The CDR3 contains 14 residues. In germline, CDR1 is MDHEN, CDR2 SYDVKM.

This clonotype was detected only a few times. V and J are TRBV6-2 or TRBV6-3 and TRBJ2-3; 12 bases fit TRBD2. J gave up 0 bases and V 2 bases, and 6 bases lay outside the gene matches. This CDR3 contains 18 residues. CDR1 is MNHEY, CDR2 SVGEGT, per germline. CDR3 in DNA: TGTGCCAGCAGTTACCTAGCGGGAGGGAGGACTAGCACAGATACGCAGTATTTT. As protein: CASSYLAGGRTSTDTQYF.

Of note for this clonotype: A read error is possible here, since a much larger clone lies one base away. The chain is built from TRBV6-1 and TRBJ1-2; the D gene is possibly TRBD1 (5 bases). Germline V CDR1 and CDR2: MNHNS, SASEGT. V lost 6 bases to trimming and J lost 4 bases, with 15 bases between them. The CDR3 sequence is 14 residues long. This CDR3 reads CASRDRGVSYGYTF. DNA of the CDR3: TGTGCCAGCAGAGATAGAGGGGTAAGCTATGGCTACACCTTC.

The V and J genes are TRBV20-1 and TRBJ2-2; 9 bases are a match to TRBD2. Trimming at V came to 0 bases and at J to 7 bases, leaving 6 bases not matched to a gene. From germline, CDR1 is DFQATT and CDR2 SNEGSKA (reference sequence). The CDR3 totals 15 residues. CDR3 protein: CSARDPAGGGGELFF. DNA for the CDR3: TGCAGTGCTAGAGACCCAGCGGGGGGCGGCGGGGAGCTGTTTTTT.

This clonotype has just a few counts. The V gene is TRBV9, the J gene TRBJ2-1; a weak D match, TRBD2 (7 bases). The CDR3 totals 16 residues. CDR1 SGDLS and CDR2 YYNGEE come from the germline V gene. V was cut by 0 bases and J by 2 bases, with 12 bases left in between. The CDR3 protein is CASSVGKGGAYNEQFF. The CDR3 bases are TGTGCCAGCAGCGTAGGTAAAGGGGGGGCCTACAATGAGCAGTTCTTC.

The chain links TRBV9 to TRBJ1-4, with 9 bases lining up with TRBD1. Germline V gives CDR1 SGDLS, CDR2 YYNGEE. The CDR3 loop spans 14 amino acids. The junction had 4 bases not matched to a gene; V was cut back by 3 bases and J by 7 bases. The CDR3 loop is CASSATGGGEKLFF. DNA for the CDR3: TGTGCCAGCAGCGCTACAGGGGGCGGTGAAAAACTGTTTTTT.

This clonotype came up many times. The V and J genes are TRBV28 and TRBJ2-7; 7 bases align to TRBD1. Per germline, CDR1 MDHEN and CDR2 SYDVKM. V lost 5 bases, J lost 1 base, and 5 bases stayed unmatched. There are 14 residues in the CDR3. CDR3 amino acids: CASSDGTESYEQYF. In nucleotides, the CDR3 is TGTGCCAGCAGTGACGGGACAGAATCCTACGAGCAGTACTTC.